This is a list of T cell receptor beta chains from one sample in a study of blood T cell repertoires in COVID-19. Sequenced by immunoSEQ multiplex PCR; TCRdb stores in-frame clones only, minus some. Among about 410,000 clones, 86% were seen once, and the ten largest hold around 1.4%. The source material was peripheral blood. Receptors originate from a woman in her twenties or thirties with active or convalescent COVID-19. The CDR3 runs from the conserved cysteine through the conserved F or W. Each record gives: clone size, J gene, V gene, D gene, CDR3 DNA, CDR3 protein. A D gene is named only where the DNA matches it firmly. Size is stated for part of the rows, as once, few or many counts, or as a class when the clone is expanded.

-	TRBJ2-3	TRBV7-7	TRBD1	TGTGCCAGCAGCTTGGGGACAGGGGCAGATACGCAGTATTTT	CASSLGTGADTQYF
-	TRBJ2-7	TRBV7-2	TRBD2	TGTGCCAGCAGCCCCAGCGGGGGAAGCTCCTACGAGCAGTACTTC	CASSPSGGSSYEQYF
-	TRBJ1-5	TRBV16	-	TGTGCCAGCAGCCGAACAGGTACCAATCAGCCCCAGCATTTT	CASSRTGTNQPQHF
-	TRBJ2-6	TRBV7-8	TRBD2	TGTGCCAGCAGCTTAAGGGCACGGGGCGCGGGACTAGCTGGGGCCAACGTCCTGACTTTC	CASSLRARGAGLAGANVLTF
-	TRBJ1-2	TRBV6-5	-	TGTGCCAGCAGCCCCGAGGGCTATGGCTACACCTTC	CASSPEGYGYTF
-	TRBJ1-1	TRBV7-9	TRBD1	TGTGCCAGCAGCTTATCGGCAGGGGGCCTCACTGAAGCTTTCTTT	CASSLSAGGLTEAFF
few	TRBJ1-1	TRBV5-1	TRBD1	TGCGCCAGCAGCCTAGGACAGGTGAGGGAATATGAAGCTTTCTTT	CASSLGQVREYEAFF
-	TRBJ1-2	TRBV4-2	-	TGTGCCAGCAGCCACGGGGGTGACAGCTATGGCTACACCTTC	CASSHGGDSYGYTF
-	TRBJ1-3	TRBV5-1	TRBD1	TGCGCCAGCAGCCTCGACAGGGTTAGAAACACCATATATTTT	CASSLDRVRNTIYF
-	TRBJ1-1	TRBV5-1	TRBD1	TGCGCCAGCAGCCCCGGGACAGATATCAGCACTGAAGCTTTCTTT	CASSPGTDISTEAFF
-	TRBJ2-7	TRBV5-6	-	TGTGCCAGCAGCTTGGGACAGGCGAACTCCTACGAGCAGTACTTC	CASSLGQANSYEQYF
-	TRBJ2-5	TRBV5-1	TRBD2	TGCGCCAGCAGCTACCTCCGGGGACTGGCGGGGGTGGAGACCCAGTACTTC	CASSYLRGLAGVETQYF
-	TRBJ2-1	TRBV6-5	-	TGTGCCAGCAGGCGTAGGGGTAGCTCCTACAATGAGCAGTTCTTC	CASRRRGSSYNEQFF
-	TRBJ1-2	TRBV5-8	-	TGTGCCAGCAGCTCCGACAGCTCAGCTAACTATGGCTACACCTTC	CASSSDSSANYGYTF
-	TRBJ1-5	TRBV5-7	-	TGTGCCAGCAGCTTGATGGGGCGGGGAGGGGGAAGGAGCAATCAGCCCCAGCATTTT	CASSLMGRGGGRSNQPQHF
-	TRBJ2-2	TRBV6-5	TRBD2	TGTGCCAGCAGGACTAGCGGCACCGGGGAGCTGTTTTTT	CASRTSGTGELFF
once	TRBJ2-5	TRBV11-2	TRBD2	TGTGCCAGCAGCCCCCTGACTAGCGGGACGGAGACCCAGTACTTC	CASSPLTSGTETQYF
once	TRBJ1-6	TRBV2	-	TGTGCCAGCAGTGCGTCCGGGGAGCTTAATTCACCCCTCCACTTT	CASSASGELNSPLHF
-	TRBJ1-2	TRBV10-3	-	TGTGCCACGAAATGGTCGGACGGCTACCTCGGGGGTGGCTACACCTTC	CATKWSDGYLGGGYTF
-	TRBJ1-2	TRBV20-1	-	TGCAGTGCCACTACGGGGGGTGGCTACACCTTC	CSATTGGGYTF
-	TRBJ2-2	TRBV4-1	TRBD1	TGCGCCAGCAGCCCTAGGACAGGGACTGAGGGGGAGCTGTTTTTT	CASSPRTGTEGELFF
once	TRBJ2-5	TRBV15	TRBD2	TGTGCCACCAGCAGAGGCTCTTCTCCGGGACTAGCGGGATTAGAGACCCAGTACTTC	CATSRGSSPGLAGLETQYF
-	TRBJ2-5	TRBV28	-	TGTGCCAGCAGTTTATTGGCCAGGGATGGGGAGACCCAGTACTTC	CASSLLARDGETQYF
once	TRBJ2-5	TRBV15	TRBD1	TGTGCCACCAGCAAAACCGGACAGGGGGCGCGGGAGACCCAGTACTTC	CATSKTGQGARETQYF
once	TRBJ1-4	TRBV5-1	-	TGCGCCAGCAGCTTGGGGGAGGGAACTAATGAAAAACTGTTTTTT	CASSLGEGTNEKLFF
-	TRBJ2-2	TRBV27	TRBD1	TGTGCCAGCAGTCCGACAGGGATCGCCACCGGGGAGCTGTTTTTT	CASSPTGIATGELFF
-	TRBJ2-7	TRBV19	TRBD2	TGTGCCAGTAGTGACCAGGGACTAGCGGGGGGCGTCTACGAGCAGTACTTC	CASSDQGLAGGVYEQYF
-	TRBJ1-2	TRBV18	-	TGTGCCAGCTCACCACCGCAGGGTCGGAACTATGGCTACACCTTC	CASSPPQGRNYGYTF
-	TRBJ1-1	TRBV6-5	-	TGTGCCAGCACTCCGGGCACTGAAGCTTTCTTT	CASTPGTEAFF
-	TRBJ2-7	TRBV2	TRBD1	TGTGCCAGCAGTGTAGGGACAGGTCCCTACGAGCAGTACTTC	CASSVGTGPYEQYF
-	TRBJ2-1	TRBV5-1	TRBD2	TGCGCCAGCAGAAAAGTGCTAGCGGATAAATACAATGAGCAGTTCTTC	CASRKVLADKYNEQFF
-	TRBJ1-1	TRBV3-1/TRBV3-2	TRBD1	TGTGCCAGCAGCCAGGCCCTGACAGGGGGCACTGAAGCTTTCTTT	CASSQALTGGTEAFF